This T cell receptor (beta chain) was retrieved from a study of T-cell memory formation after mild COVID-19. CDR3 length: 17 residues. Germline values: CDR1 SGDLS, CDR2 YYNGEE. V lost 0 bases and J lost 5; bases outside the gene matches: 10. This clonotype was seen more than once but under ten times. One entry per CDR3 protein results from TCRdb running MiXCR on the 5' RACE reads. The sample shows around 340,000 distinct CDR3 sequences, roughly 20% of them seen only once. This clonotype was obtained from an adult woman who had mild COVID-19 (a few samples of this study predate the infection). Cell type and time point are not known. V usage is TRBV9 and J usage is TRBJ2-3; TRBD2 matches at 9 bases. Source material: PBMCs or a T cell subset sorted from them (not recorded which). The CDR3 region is CASSVGPAGGLGDTQYF. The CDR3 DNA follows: TGTGCCAGCAGCGTAGGTCCAGCGGGGGGACTGGGAGATACGCAGTATTTT. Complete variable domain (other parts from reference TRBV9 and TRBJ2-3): DSGVTQTPKHLITATGQRVTLRCSPRSGDLSVYWYQQSLDQGLQFLIQYYNGEERAKGNILERFSAQQFPDLHSELNLSSLELGDSALYFCASSVGPAGGLGDTQYFGPGTRLTVL.